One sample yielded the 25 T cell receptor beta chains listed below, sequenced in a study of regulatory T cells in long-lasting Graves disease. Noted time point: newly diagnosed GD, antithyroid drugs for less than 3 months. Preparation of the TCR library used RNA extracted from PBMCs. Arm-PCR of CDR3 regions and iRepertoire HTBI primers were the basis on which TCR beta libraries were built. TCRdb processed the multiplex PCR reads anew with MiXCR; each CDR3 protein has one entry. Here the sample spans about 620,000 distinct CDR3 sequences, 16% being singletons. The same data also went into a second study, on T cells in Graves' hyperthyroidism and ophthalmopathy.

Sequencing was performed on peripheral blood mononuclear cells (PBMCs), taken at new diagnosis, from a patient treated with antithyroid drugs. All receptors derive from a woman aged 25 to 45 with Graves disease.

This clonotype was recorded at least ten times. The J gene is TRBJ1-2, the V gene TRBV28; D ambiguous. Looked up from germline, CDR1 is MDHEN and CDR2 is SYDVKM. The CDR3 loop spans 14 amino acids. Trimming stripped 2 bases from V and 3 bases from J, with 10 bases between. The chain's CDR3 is CASSLIVSDYGYTF. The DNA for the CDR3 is TGTGCCAGCAGTTTAATTGTCAGTGACTATGGCTACACCTTC.

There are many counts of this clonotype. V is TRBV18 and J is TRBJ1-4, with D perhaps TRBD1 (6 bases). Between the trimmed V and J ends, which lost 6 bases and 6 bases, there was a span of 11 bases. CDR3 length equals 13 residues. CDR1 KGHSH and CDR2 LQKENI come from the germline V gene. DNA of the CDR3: TGTGCCAGCTCCCAGGGGATCTATGAAAAACTGTTTTTT. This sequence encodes CASSQGIYEKLFF.

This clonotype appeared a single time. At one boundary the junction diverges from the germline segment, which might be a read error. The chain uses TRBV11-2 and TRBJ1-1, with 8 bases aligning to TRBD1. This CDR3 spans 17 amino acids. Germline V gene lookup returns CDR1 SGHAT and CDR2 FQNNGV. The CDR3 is CASSLEREGYRGTEALF. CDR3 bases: TGTGCCAGCAGCTTAGAGAGGGAGGGCTACAGGGGGACTGAAGCTCTCTTT.

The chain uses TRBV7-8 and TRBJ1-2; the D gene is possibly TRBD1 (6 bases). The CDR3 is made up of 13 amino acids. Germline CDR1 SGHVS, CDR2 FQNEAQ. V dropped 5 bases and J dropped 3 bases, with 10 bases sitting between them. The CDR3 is CASSRGGHYGYTF. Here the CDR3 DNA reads TGTGCCAGCAGCCGTGGGGGGCACTATGGCTACACCTTC.

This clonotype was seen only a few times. The CDR3 nucleotides read TGTGCCTGGAGTAAAGGGCCACAGGACACCGGGGAGCTGTTTTTT. Protein: CAWSKGPQDTGELFF. J is TRBJ2-2 and V is TRBV30, with D perhaps matching TRBD1 (5 bases). CDR1 is GTSNPN and CDR2 is SVGIG in the germline V gene (reference sequence). Trimming pared 2 bases from V and 3 bases from J, leaving 13 bases between. The CDR3 sequence is 15 residues long.

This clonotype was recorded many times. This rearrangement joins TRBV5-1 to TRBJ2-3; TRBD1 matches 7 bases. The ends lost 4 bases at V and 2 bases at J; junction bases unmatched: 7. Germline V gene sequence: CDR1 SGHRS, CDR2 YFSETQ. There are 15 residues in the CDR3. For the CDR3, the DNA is TGCGCCAGCAGCACGGGACAGCCCCCCACAGATACGCAGTATTTT. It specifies CASSTGQPPTDTQYF.

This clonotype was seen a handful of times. Here the CDR3 DNA reads TGTGCCAGCAGCTTAATTCTAGATACGCAGTATTTT. It codes for CASSLILDTQYF. The chain links TRBV7-9 to TRBJ2-3; D is uncertain. The CDR3 loop spans 12 amino acids. Trimming cost V 2 bases and J 5 bases, with 5 bases left between them. The germline V gene has CDR1 SEHNR and CDR2 FQNEAQ (reference sequence).

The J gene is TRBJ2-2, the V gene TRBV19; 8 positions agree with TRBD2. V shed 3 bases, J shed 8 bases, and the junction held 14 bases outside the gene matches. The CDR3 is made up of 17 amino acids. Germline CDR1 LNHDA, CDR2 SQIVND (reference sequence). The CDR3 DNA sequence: TGTGCCAGTAGTATCGGCGGGGCGGGGGGCTCGGCTGGGGAGCTGTTTTTT. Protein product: CASSIGGAGGSAGELFF.

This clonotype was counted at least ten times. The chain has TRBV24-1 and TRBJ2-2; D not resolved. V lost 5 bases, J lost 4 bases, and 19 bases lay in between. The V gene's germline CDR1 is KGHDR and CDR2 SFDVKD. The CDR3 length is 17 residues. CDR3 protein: CATSAPSYERPTGELFF. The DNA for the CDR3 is TGTGCCACCAGTGCCCCCTCGTACGAGCGCCCCACCGGGGAGCTGTTTTTT.

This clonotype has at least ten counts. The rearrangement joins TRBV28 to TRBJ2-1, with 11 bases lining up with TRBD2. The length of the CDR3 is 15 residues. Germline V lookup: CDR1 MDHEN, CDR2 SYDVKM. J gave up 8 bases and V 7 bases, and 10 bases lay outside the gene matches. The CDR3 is CASNIAGGLVDEQFF. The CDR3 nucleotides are TGTGCCAGCAACATAGCGGGAGGGTTAGTGGATGAGCAGTTCTTC.

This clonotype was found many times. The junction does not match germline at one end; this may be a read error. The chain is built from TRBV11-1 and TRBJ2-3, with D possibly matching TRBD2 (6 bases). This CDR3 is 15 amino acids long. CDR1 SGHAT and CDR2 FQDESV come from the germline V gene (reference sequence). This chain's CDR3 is CASSLGDSSTDTQYF. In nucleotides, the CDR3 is TGTGCCAGCAGTTTAGGGGACTCCAGCACAGATACGCAGTATTTT.

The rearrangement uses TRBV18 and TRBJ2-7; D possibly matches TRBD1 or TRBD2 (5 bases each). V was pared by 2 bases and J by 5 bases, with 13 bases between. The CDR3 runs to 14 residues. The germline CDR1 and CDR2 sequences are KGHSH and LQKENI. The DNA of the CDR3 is TGTGCCAGCTCACCATTTAGGGACCGGGACGAGCAGTACTTC. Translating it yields CASSPFRDRDEQYF.

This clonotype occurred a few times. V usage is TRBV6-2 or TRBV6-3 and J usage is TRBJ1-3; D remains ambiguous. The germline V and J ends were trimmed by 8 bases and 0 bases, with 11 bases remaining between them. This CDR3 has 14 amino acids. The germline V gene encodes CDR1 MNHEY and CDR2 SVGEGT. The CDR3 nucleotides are TGTGCCAGCTCCAAGCTGAGCTCTGGAAACACCATATATTTT. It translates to CASSKLSSGNTIYF.

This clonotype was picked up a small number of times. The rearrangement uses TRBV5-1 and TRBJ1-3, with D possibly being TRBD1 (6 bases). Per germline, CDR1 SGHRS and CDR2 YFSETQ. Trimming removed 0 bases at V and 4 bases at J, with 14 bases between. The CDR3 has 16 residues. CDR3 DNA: TGCGCCAGCAGCTTGGCCCTGCAGGGGTCAGGAAACACCATATATTTT. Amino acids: CASSLALQGSGNTIYF.

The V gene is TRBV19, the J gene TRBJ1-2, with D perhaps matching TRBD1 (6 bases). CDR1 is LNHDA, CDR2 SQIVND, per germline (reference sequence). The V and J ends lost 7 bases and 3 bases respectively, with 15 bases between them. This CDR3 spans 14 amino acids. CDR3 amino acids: CASTLTDSDYGYTF. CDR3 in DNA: TGTGCCAGTACCCTCACGGACAGCGACTATGGCTACACCTTC.

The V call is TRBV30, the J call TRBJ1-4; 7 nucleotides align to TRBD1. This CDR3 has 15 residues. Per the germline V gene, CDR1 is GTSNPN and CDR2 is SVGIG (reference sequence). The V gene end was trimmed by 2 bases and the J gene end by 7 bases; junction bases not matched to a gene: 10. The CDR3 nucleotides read TGTGCCTGGAGTAAGAGGGGGCGCGTAGGTGAAAAACTGTTTTTT. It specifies CAWSKRGRVGEKLFF.

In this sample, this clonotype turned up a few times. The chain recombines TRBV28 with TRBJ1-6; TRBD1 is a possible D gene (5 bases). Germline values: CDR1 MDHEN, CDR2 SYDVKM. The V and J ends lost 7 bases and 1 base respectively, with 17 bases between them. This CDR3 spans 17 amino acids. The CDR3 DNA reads TGTGCCAGCACTTTTCGCGGGGGAGGGTCCTATAATTCACCCCTCCACTTT. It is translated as CASTFRGGGSYNSPLHF.

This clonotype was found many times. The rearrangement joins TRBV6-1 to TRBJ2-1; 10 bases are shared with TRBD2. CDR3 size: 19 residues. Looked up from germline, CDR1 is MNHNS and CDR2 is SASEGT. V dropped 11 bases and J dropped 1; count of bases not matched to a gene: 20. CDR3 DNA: TGTGCCGCCCTACCCTTCGGAGCGGGAGGGCCCGGGTCCTACAATGAGCAGTTCTTC. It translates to CAALPFGAGGPGSYNEQFF.

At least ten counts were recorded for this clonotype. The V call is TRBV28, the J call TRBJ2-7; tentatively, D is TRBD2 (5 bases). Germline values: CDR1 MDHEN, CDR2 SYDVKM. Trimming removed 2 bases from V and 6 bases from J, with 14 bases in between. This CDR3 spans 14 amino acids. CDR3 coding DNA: TGTGCCAGCAGTTTAACCTTCGGGGTTTCCGAGCAGTACTTC. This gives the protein CASSLTFGVSEQYF.

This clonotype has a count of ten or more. The CDR3 here is CASRAEGQGLYGYTF. For the CDR3, the DNA is TGTGCCAGCAGAGCAGAGGGACAGGGTCTCTATGGCTACACCTTC. V gene TRBV27 combines with J gene TRBJ1-2; 9 nucleotides align to TRBD1. The junction had 9 bases not matched to a gene; V was cut back by 6 bases and J by 4 bases. Germline CDR1 and CDR2: MNHEY and SMNVEV (reference sequence). This CDR3 comprises 15 residues.

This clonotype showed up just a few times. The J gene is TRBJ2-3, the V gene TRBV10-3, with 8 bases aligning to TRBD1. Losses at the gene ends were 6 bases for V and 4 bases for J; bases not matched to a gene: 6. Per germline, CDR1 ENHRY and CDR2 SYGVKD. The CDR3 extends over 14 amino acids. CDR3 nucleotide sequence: TGTGCCATCAGACAGGGGACAGGAGCAGATACGCAGTATTTT. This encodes CAIRQGTGADTQYF.

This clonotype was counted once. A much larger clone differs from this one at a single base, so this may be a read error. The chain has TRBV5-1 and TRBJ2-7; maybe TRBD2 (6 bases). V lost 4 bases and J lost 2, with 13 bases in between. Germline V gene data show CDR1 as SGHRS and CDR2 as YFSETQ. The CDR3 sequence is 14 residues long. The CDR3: CASSPGLLPYEQYF. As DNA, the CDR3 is TGCGCCAGCAGCCCGGGACTTTTACCCTACGAGCAGTACTTC.

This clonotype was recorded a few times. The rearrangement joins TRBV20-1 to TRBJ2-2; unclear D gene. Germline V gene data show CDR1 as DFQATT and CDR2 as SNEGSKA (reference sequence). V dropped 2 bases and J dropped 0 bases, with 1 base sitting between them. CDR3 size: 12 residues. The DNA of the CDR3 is TGCAGTGCTAGACCGAACACCGGGGAGCTGTTTTTT. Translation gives CSARPNTGELFF.

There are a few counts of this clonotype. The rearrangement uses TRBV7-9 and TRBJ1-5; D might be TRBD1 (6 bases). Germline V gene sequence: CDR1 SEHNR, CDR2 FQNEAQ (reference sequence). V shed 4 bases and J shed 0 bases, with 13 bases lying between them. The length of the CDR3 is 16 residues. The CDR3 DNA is TGTGCCAGCAGCTCCTTAGGGGGGGGTAGCAATCAGCCCCAGCATTTT. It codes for CASSSLGGGSNQPQHF.

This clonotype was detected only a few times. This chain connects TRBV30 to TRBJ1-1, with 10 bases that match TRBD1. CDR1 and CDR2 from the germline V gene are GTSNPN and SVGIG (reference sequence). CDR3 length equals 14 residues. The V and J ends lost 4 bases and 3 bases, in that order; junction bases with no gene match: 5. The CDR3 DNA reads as TGTGCCTGGAATCACGGGACAGGGGACACTGAAGCTTTCTTT. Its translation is CAWNHGTGDTEAFF.